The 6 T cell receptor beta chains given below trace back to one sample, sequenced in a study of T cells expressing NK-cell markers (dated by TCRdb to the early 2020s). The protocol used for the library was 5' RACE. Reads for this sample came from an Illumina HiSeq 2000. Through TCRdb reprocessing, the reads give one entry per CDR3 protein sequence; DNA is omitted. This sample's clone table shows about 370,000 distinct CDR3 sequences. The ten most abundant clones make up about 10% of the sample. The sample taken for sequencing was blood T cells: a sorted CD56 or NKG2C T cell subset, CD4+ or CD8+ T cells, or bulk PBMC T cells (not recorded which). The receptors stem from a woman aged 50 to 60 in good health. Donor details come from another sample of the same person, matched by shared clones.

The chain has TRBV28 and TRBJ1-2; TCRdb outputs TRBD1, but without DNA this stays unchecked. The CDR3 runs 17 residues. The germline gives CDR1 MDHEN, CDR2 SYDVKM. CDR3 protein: CASSLVLGASEGSGYTF.

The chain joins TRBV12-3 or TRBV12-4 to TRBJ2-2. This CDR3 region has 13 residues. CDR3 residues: CAHSSALTGELFF.

CDR3 in amino acids: CSASGTGMPDTQYF. V usage is TRBV20-1 and J usage is TRBJ2-3; checking the TCRdb D call of TRBD1 is not possible without DNA. In germline, CDR1 is DFQATT, CDR2 SNEGSKA (reference sequence). This CDR3 has 14 amino acids.

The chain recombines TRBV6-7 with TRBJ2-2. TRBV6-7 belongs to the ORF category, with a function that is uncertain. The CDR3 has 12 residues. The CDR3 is CASTSRTGELFF.

The CDR3 region is CSVKMGLAASQPQHF. The rearrangement links TRBV29-1 to TRBJ1-5. Germline CDR1 is SQVTM and CDR2 is ANQGSEA. The CDR3 sequence is 15 residues long.

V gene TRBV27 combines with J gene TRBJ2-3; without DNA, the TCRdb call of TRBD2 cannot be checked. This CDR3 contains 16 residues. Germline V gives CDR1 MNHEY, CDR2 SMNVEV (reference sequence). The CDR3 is CASSHGLAGNTDTQYF.